These 2 T cell receptor beta chains originate from one sample sequenced in a study of shared clonotypes between healthy human individuals (dated by TCRdb to the early 2020s). Library generation was performed with the immunoSEQ multiplex PCR assay. TCRdb re-hosts the immuneACCESS table, in-frame sequences only. Its copies lack some clones; in the studies checked, an unresolved V gene accounts for under half of them, and the cause for the rest is not known. In all, the sample holds about 470,000 clones, and 70% to 80% of those were seen once. The ten most abundant clones make up roughly 13% of the sample. The sample consisted of PBMCs. The source of these receptors is a woman aged 40 to 55 in good health. Some clones in this sample may be carry-over from other donors' samples.

The chain joins TRBV25-1 to TRBJ2-3; D is ambiguous. The V and J ends lost 3 bases and 8 bases respectively, with 9 bases between them. CDR1 MGHDK and CDR2 SYGVNS come from the germline V gene. The CDR3 is 12 residues long. The CDR3: CASSDLVGTQYF. CDR3 coding DNA: TGTGCCAGCAGTGATCTAGTCGGTACGCAGTATTTT.

The V call is TRBV6-6, the J call TRBJ1-3, with D tentatively TRBD1 (5 bases). V shed 2 bases and J shed 0 bases, with 11 bases lying between them. The CDR3 runs to 16 residues. CDR1 MNHNY and CDR2 SVGAGI come from the germline V gene (reference sequence). The CDR3 region is CASSYAGADSGNTIYF. CDR3 coding DNA: TGTGCCAGCAGTTACGCCGGGGCGGACTCTGGAAACACCATATATTTT.